These 2 T cell receptor beta chains were all obtained from the same sample, sequenced in a study of Graves' ophthalmopathy and Graves' hyperthyroidism. Amplification of TCR beta CDR3 regions used RNA transcripts. The library came from an HTBI-primed first-round RT-PCR and a second-round multiplex PCR. TCRdb passed the multiplex PCR reads through MiXCR, listing each CDR3 protein once. The sample includes about 400,000 distinct CDR3 sequences, around 17% of them seen just once. The sequencing input was peripheral blood. All receptors come from a woman aged 18 to 35 with Graves' ophthalmopathy.

This clonotype appeared many times. This chain uses TRBV6-2 or TRBV6-3 with TRBJ2-6; D is tentatively TRBD1 or TRBD2 (5 bases each). Germline V gives CDR1 MNHEY, CDR2 SVGEGT. Trimming pared 1 base from V and 1 base from J, leaving 20 bases between. The CDR3 is 20 residues long. This CDR3 reads CASSYLVPGRKWSGANVLTF. In DNA, the CDR3 is TGTGCCAGCAGTTACTTAGTTCCGGGACGTAAGTGGTCTGGGGCCAACGTCCTGACTTTC.

This clonotype was recorded at least ten times. A much larger clone differs from this one at a single base, so this may be a read error. The chain joins TRBV6-2 or TRBV6-3 to TRBJ1-5, with 9 bases fitting TRBD1. The CDR3 is 15 amino acids. In germline, CDR1 is MNHEY, CDR2 SVGEGT. The CDR3 sequence: CASSLYDRGNRPQHF. The CDR3 region has the DNA TGTGCCAGCAGCCTATACGACAGGGGGAATCGGCCCCAGCATTTT.